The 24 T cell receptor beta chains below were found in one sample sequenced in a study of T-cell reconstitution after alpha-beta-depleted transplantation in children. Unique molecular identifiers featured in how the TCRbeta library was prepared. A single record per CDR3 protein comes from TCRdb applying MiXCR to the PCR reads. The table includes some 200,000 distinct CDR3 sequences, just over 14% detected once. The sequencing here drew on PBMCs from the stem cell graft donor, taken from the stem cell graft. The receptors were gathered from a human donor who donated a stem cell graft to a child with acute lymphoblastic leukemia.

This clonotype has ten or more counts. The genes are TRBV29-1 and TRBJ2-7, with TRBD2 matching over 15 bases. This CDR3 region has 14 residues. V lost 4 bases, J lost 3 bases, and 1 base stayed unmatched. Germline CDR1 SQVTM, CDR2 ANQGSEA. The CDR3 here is CSVGGLAGGYEQYF. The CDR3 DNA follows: TGCAGCGTTGGGGGACTAGCGGGAGGCTACGAGCAGTACTTC.

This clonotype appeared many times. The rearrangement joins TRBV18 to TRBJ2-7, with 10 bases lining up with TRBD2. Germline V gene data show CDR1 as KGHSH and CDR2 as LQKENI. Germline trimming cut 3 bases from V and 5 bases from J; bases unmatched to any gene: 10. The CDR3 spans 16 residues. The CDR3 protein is CASSPQGAGGPHEQYF. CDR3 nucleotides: TGTGCCAGCTCACCCCAAGGAGCGGGAGGGCCCCACGAGCAGTACTTC.

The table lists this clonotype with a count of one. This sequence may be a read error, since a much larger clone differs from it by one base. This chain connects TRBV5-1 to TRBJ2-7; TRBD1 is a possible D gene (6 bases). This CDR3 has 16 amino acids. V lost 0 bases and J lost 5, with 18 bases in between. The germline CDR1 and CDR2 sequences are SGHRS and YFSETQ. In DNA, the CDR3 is TGCGCCAGCAGCTTGGGGCCGGGACATGGGGCCCACGAGCAGTACTTC. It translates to CASSLGPGHGAHEQYF.

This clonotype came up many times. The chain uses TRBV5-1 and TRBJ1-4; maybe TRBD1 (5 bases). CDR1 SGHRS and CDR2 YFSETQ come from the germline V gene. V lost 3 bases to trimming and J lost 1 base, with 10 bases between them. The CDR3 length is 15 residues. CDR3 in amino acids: CASSSGRGTNEKLFF. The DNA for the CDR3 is TGCGCCAGCAGCTCGGGACGGGGAACTAATGAAAAACTGTTTTTT. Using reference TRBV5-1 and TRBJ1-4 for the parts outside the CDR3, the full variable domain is KAGVTQTPRYLIKTRGQQVTLSCSPISGHRSVSWYQQTPGQGLQFLFEYFSETQRNKGNFPGRFSGRQFSNSRSEMNVSTLELGDSALYLCASSSGRGTNEKLFFGSGTQLSVL.

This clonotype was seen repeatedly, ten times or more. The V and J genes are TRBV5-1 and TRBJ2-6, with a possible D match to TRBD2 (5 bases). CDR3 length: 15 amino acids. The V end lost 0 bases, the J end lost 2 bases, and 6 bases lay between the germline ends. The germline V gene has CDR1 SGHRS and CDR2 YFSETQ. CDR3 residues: CASSLVGAGANVLTF. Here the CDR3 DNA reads TGCGCCAGCAGCTTGGTGGGAGCTGGGGCCAACGTCCTGACTTTC.

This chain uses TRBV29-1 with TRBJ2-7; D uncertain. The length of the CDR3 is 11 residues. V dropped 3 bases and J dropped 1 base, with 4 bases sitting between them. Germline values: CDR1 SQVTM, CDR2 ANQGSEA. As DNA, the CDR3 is TGCAGCGTTGAGTGGTCCTACGAGCAGTACTTC. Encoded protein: CSVEWSYEQYF.

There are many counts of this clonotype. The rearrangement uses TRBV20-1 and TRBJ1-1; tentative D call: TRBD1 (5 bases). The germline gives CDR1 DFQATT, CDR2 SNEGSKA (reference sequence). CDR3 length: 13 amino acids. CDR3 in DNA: TGCAGCCTCAGGGCCGACCTGAACACTGAAGCTTTCTTT. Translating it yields CSLRADLNTEAFF.

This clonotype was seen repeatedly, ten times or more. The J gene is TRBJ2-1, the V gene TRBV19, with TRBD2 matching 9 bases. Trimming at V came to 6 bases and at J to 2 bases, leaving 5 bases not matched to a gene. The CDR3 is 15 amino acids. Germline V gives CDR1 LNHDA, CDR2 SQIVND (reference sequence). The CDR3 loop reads CASSVTSGAYNEQFF. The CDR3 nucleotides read TGTGCCAGTAGCGTGACTAGCGGAGCCTACAATGAGCAGTTCTTC.

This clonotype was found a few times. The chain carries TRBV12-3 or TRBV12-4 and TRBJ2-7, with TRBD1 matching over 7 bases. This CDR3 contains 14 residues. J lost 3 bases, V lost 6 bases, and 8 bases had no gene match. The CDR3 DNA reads TGTGCCAGCAGCCATTGGGACAGCAACTACGAGCAGTACTTC. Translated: CASSHWDSNYEQYF.

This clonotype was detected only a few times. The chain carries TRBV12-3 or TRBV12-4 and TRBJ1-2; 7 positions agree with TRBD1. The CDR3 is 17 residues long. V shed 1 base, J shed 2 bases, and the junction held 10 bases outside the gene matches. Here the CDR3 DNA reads TGTGCCAGCAGTTTAGTCAGGGGGAGGGGAGAAAACTATGGCTACACCTTC. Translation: CASSLVRGRGENYGYTF.

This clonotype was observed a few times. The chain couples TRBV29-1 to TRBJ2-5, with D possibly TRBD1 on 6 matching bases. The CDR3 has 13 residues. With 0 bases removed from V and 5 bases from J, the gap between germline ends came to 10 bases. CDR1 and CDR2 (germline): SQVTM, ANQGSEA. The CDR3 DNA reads TGCAGCGTTGAAGAGGGGGCGCGGGAGACCCAGTACTTC. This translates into CSVEEGARETQYF.

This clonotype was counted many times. The CDR3 is CASTVGVPGGYTF. The CDR3 coding sequence is TGTGCCAGCACCGTGGGGGTCCCGGGTGGCTACACCTTC. The chain recombines TRBV5-4 with TRBJ1-2; D may be TRBD1 (5 bases). The CDR3 spans 13 residues. Trimming pared 6 bases from V and 7 bases from J, leaving 16 bases between. The germline CDR1 and CDR2 sequences are SGHNT and YYREEE (reference sequence).

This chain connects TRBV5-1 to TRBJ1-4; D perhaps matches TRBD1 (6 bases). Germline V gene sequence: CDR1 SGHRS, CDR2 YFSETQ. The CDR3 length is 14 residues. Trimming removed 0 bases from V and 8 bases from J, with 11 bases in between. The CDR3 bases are TGCGCCAGCAGCTTGGTGGGGGGCCGGGAAAAACTGTTTTTT. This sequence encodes CASSLVGGREKLFF.

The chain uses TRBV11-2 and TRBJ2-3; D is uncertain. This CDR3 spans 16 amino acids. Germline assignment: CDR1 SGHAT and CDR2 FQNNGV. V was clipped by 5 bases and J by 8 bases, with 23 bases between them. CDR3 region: CASSPRERVVSVTQYF. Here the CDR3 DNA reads TGTGCCAGCAGCCCCAGAGAGCGAGTTGTTTCAGTTACGCAGTATTTT.

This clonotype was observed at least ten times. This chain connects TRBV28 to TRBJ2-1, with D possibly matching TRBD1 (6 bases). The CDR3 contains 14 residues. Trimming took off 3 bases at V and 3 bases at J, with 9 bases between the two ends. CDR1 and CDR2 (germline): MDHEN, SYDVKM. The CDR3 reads CASSFDRFYNEQFF. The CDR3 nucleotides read TGTGCCAGCAGTTTTGACAGGTTCTACAATGAGCAGTTCTTC.

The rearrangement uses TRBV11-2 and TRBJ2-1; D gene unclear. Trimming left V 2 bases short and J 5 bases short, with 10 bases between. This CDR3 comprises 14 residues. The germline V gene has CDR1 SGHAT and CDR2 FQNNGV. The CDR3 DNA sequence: TGTGCCAGCAGCTTACCAGGTGGAGACAATGAGCAGTTCTTC. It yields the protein CASSLPGGDNEQFF.

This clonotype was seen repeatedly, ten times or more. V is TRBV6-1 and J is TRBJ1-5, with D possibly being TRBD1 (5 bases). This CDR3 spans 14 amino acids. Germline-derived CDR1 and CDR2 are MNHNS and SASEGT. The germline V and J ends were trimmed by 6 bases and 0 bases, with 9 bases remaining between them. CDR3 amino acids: CASSAGLSNQPQHF. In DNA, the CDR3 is TGTGCCAGCAGCGCGGGGCTTAGCAATCAGCCCCAGCATTTT.

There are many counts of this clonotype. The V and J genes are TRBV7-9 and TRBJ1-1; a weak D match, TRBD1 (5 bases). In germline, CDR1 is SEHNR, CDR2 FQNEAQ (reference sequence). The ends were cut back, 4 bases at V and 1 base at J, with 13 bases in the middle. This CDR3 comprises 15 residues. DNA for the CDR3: TGTGCCAGCAGCTCCCGGGACGGGCGGAACACTGAAGCTTTCTTT. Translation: CASSSRDGRNTEAFF. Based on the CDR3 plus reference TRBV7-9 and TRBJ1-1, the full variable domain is DTGVSQNPRHKITKRGQNVTFRCDPISEHNRLYWYRQTLGQGPEFLTYFQNEAQLEKSRLLSDRFSAERPKGSFSTLEIQRTEQGDSAMYLCASSSRDGRNTEAFFGQGTRLTVV.

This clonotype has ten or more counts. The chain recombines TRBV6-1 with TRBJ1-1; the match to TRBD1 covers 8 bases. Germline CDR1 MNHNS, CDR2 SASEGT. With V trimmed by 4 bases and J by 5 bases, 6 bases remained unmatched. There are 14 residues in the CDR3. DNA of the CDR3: TGTGCCAGCAGTGTTACAGGGGGAAAGACTGAAGCTTTCTTT. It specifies CASSVTGGKTEAFF.

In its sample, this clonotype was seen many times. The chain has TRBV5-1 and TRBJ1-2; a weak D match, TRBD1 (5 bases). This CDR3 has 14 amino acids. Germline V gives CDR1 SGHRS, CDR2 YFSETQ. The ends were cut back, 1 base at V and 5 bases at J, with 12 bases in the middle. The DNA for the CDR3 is TGCGCCAGCAGCTTGACCGGGACCCAATATGGCTACACCTTC. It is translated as CASSLTGTQYGYTF.

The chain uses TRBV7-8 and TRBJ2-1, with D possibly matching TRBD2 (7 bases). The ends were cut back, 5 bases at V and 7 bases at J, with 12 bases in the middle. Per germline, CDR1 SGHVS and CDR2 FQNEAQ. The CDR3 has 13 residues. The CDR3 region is CASSPRGGNEQFF. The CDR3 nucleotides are TGTGCCAGCAGCCCGAGGGGGGGGAATGAGCAGTTCTTC.

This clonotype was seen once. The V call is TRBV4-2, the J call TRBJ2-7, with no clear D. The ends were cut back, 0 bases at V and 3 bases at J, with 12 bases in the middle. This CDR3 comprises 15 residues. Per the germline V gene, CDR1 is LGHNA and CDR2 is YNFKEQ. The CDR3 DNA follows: TGTGCCAGCAGCCAAGATCTTACTATCGGCTACGAGCAGTACTTC. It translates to CASSQDLTIGYEQYF.

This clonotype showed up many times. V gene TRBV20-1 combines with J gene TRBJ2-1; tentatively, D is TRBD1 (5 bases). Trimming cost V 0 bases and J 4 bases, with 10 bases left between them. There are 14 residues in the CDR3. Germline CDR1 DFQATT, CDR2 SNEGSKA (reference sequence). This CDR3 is CSARDGADYNEQFF. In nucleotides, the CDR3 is TGCAGTGCTAGAGATGGGGCGGATTACAATGAGCAGTTCTTC.

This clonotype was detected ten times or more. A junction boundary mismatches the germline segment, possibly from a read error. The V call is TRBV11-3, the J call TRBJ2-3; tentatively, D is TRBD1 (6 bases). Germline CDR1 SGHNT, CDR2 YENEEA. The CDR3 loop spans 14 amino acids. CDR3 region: CASSLEGGTDTQYF. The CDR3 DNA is TGTGCCAGCAGCCTAGAGGGGGGCACAGATACGCAGTATTTT.